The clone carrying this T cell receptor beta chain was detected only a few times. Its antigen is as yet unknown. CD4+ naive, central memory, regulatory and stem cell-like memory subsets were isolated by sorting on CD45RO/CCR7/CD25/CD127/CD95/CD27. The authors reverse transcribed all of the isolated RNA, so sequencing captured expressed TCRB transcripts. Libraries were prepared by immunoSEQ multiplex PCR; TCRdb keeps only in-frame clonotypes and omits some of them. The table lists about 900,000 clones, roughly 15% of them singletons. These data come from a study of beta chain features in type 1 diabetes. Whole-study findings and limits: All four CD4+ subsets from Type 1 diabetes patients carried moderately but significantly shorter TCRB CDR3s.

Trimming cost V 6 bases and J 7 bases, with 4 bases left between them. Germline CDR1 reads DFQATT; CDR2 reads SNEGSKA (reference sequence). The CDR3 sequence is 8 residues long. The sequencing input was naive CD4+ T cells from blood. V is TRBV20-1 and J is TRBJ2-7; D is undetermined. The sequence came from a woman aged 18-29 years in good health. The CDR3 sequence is CSAREQYF. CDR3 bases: TGCAGTGCGAGGGAGCAGTACTTC.